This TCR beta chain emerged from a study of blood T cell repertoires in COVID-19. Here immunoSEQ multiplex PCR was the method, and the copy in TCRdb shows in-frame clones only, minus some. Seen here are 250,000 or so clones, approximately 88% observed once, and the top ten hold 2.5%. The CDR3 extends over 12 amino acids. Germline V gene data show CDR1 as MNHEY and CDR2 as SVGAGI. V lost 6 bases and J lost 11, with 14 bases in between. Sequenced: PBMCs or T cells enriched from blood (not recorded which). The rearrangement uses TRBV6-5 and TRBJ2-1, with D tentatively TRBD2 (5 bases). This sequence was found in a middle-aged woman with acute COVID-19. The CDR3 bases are TGTGCCAGCAGGGAGGCATACCATCAGCAGTTCTTC. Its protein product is CASREAYHQQFF.